The TCR beta chain under discussion was sequenced for a study of cytomegalovirus exposure and HLA in healthy donors. Background on the study: In an earlier analysis, 90 million to 120 million unique TCR beta sequences were found from 150 million to 200 million T cells. Study-level points and caveats: Researchers catalogued about 150 TCR beta chains as cytomegalovirus-associated. Earlier results showed most TCR beta V segments being productive about 87% or about 30% of the time. In vitro, three CMV-associated chains proved specific for CMV antigens.

With respect to this clone: Its antigen is currently unknown.

13 Jbeta primers and 60 Vbeta primers were used for the PCR. TCRdb's table, derived via immunoSEQ multiplex PCR, lists solely in-frame clones and lacks some. The sample gives around 100,000 clones, 50% to 70% of which show up once; around 4% is in the top ten. CDR3 length: 13 residues. This TCR was sampled from a man aged 30 to 39 in good health and CMV-seropositive. Sample: PBMCs. This chain uses TRBV21-1 with TRBJ2-7; the table calls TRBD1, which could not be checked here. TRBV21-1 is annotated as a pseudogene. As DNA, the CDR3 is TGTGCCAGCAGAGCAGGGCTAGTCCACGAGCAGTACTTC. This translates into CASRAGLVHEQYF.